These 10 T cell receptor beta chains share one sample of origin, sequenced in a study of shared clonotypes between healthy human individuals. Only in-frame clones appear in the TCRdb table, and some are missing; sequencing was by immunoSEQ multiplex PCR. The sample carries some 2,500,000 clones, 80% to 95% recorded once. Sequencing input: naive CD4+ T cells from PBMCs. Subset defined: CD45RA+ positively selected. These TCRs come from a man younger than 30 in good health. Some clones in this sample may be carry-over from other donors' samples.

The rearrangement uses TRBV6-1 and TRBJ2-7; D uncertain. V was cut by 4 bases and J by 2 bases, with 9 bases left in between. The CDR3 loop spans 13 amino acids. Germline-derived CDR1 and CDR2 are MNHNS and SASEGT. CDR3 residues: CASSAWQTYEQYF. DNA for the CDR3: TGTGCCAGCAGTGCATGGCAGACCTACGAGCAGTACTTC.

This sequence joins TRBV5-1 and TRBJ2-7; D remains unclear. Germline V CDR1 and CDR2: SGHRS, YFSETQ. Trimming took off 0 bases at V and 1 base at J, with 11 bases between the two ends. The CDR3 totals 15 residues. CDR3 region: CASSLASPGSYEQYF. The DNA for the CDR3 is TGCGCCAGCAGCTTGGCCAGTCCAGGATCCTACGAGCAGTACTTC.

This sequence joins TRBV5-1 and TRBJ2-2, with 7 nucleotides matching TRBD2. Germline assignment: CDR1 SGHRS and CDR2 YFSETQ. The CDR3 consists of 15 residues. V lost 0 bases, J lost 4 bases, and 3 bases stayed unmatched. For the CDR3, the DNA is TGCGCCAGCAGCTTGGTTTGGGAGGGCACCGGGGAGCTGTTTTTT. It encodes CASSLVWEGTGELFF.

The chain recombines TRBV7-2 with TRBJ2-3; D perhaps matches TRBD2 (6 bases). The V gene lost 2 bases and the J gene lost 1 base, with 19 bases spanning the gap. The length of the CDR3 is 18 residues. Germline V gene lookup returns CDR1 SGHTA and CDR2 FQGNSA. This CDR3 is CASSLYLAPPGGTDTQYF. The CDR3 bases are TGTGCCAGCAGCTTATACCTAGCGCCTCCCGGCGGCACAGATACGCAGTATTTT.

This chain joins TRBV28 and TRBJ1-4, with D maybe TRBD1 (6 bases). The CDR3 is made up of 14 amino acids. The ends were cut back, 6 bases at V and 0 bases at J, with 8 bases in the middle. Germline CDR1 is MDHEN and CDR2 is SYDVKM. The CDR3 sequence is CASSWTATNEKLFF. CDR3 nucleotides: TGTGCCAGCAGCTGGACAGCAACTAATGAAAAACTGTTTTTT.

The genes are TRBV18 and TRBJ2-6, with D possibly matching TRBD2 (5 bases). V dropped 1 base and J dropped 2 bases, with 9 bases sitting between them. CDR1 is KGHSH, CDR2 LQKENI, per germline. The CDR3 sequence is 16 residues long. CDR3 region: CASSPQGEAGANVLTF. In nucleotides, the CDR3 is TGTGCCAGCTCACCACAGGGAGAGGCTGGGGCCAACGTCCTGACTTTC.

This rearrangement joins TRBV7-2 to TRBJ2-7, with D possibly matching TRBD2 (5 bases). In germline, CDR1 is SGHTA, CDR2 FQGNSA. This CDR3 contains 15 residues. Trimming stripped 4 bases from V and 4 bases from J, with 17 bases between. The CDR3 region is CASSWTRDVGYEQYF. The CDR3 nucleotides read TGTGCCAGCAGCTGGACGAGGGATGTAGGGTACGAGCAGTACTTC. Together with reference TRBV7-2 and TRBJ2-7, the CDR3 gives the full variable domain: GAGVSQSPSNKVTEKGKDVELRCDPISGHTALYWYRQSLGQGLEFLIYFQGNSAPDKSGLPSDRFSAERTGGSVSTLTIQRTQQEDSAVYLCASSWTRDVGYEQYFGPGTRLTVT.

The chain uses TRBV28 and TRBJ1-1, with unresolved D. V lost 0 bases and J 5 bases, leaving 13 bases between the germline ends. Germline lookup yields CDR1 MDHEN and CDR2 SYDVKM. The CDR3 sequence is 15 residues long. The DNA of the CDR3 is TGTGCCAGCAGTTTATGGCAAGGTGGGGAAACTGAAGCTTTCTTT. This codes for CASSLWQGGETEAFF.

The sample holds one count of this clone. The chain carries TRBV7-9 and TRBJ1-1; 7 bases fit TRBD1. Germline CDR1 SEHNR, CDR2 FQNEAQ (reference sequence). J lost 4 bases, V lost 1 base, and 6 bases had no gene match. The CDR3 is 15 residues long. The CDR3 sequence: CASSLGQGLGTEAFF. CDR3 bases: TGTGCCAGCAGCTTAGGACAGGGATTGGGCACTGAAGCTTTCTTT.

This clone has only one observation. The chain has TRBV6-1 and TRBJ2-3; D may match TRBD1 or TRBD2 (7 bases each). Looked up from germline, CDR1 is MNHNS and CDR2 is SASEGT. The CDR3 contains 13 residues. V was pared by 8 bases and J by 1 base, with 10 bases between. In DNA form, the CDR3 reads TGTGCCAGCGGGAGGGGGCGCACAGATACGCAGTATTTT. It is translated as CASGRGRTDTQYF.